The rows below give T cell receptor beta chains drawn from one sample of a study of cytomegalovirus exposure and HLA in healthy donors. Assay: immunoSEQ multiplex PCR; the TCRdb copy retains only in-frame clones and omits some. The sample has roughly 120,000 clones; more than 65% are singletons. Specimen: PBMCs. The source is a middle-aged woman in good health and CMV-seropositive. CDR3s include the opening cysteine and the closing phenylalanine or tryptophan. A D gene is named only where the DNA matches it firmly. Expanded clones get a size class; other rows say once, few or many, or leave the size out.

>NA|NA|TRBV4-2|TRBJ2-3
CASSAQLGASTDTQYF
TGTGCCAGCAGCGCCCAGCTGGGAGCTAGCACAGATACGCAGTATTTT
>NA|TRBD1|TRBV15|TRBJ1-3
CATSRGAGGRSSGNTIYF
TGTGCCACCAGCAGAGGGGCAGGGGGCCGGAGCTCTGGAAACACCATATATTTT
>NA|TRBD1|TRBV29-1|TRBJ2-2
CSGGQGRGGELFF
TGCAGCGGGGGACAGGGTCGAGGCGGGGAGCTGTTTTTT
>NA|TRBD1|TRBV5-4|TRBJ1-5
CASSLDRGLQPQHF
TGTGCCAGCAGCTTGGACAGGGGATTGCAGCCCCAGCATTTT
>NA|NA|TRBV2|TRBJ2-1
CASLLVRELLINEQFF
TGTGCCAGCCTACTCGTGAGGGAGCTCCTAATCAATGAGCAGTTCTTC
>once|NA|TRBV6-1|TRBJ1-5
CASKRSGSNQPQHF
TGTGCCAGCAAGAGGTCGGGTAGCAATCAGCCCCAGCATTTT
>NA|NA|TRBV30|TRBJ1-5
CAWSGGQLNQPQHF
TGTGCCTGGAGTGGAGGACAATTAAATCAGCCCCAGCATTTT
>once|NA|TRBV27|TRBJ1-5
CASSLSSGLGSNQPQHF
TGTGCCAGCAGTTTATCGTCGGGGTTGGGGAGCAATCAGCCCCAGCATTTT
>NA|TRBD1|TRBV2|TRBJ1-2
CASSSKRTGGWYGYTF
TGTGCCAGCAGTTCTAAAAGGACAGGGGGTTGGTATGGCTACACCTTC
>NA|NA|TRBV5-6|TRBJ2-1
CASSLGLDTYNEQFF
TGTGCCAGCAGCTTGGGGCTAGATACCTACAATGAGCAGTTCTTC
>NA|TRBD1|TRBV28|TRBJ2-2
CASTQLGQGASTGELFF
TGTGCCAGCACCCAGCTGGGACAGGGGGCGAGCACCGGGGAGCTGTTTTTT
>NA|NA|TRBV6-5|TRBJ2-5
CASSYIPPERETQYF
TGTGCCAGCAGTTACATACCCCCGGAGAGGGAGACCCAGTACTTC
>NA|TRBD2|TRBV2|TRBJ2-7
CASRQGLAGGLLYF
TGTGCCAGCAGGCAAGGACTAGCGGGAGGTTTGTTGTACTTC
>NA|NA|TRBV27|TRBJ1-1
CASSRSGANTEAFF
TGTGCCAGCAGCCGCTCAGGGGCTAACACTGAAGCTTTCTTT
>NA|TRBD2|TRBV2|TRBJ2-7
CASSGTSGMVDEQYF
TGTGCCAGCAGTGGGACTAGCGGGATGGTTGACGAGCAGTACTTC